This T cell receptor beta chain stems from a study of Tregs in tolerant kidney transplant recipients. Regarding the study as a whole: Biological reproducibility was not directly addressed in this study.

Here immunoSEQ multiplex PCR was the method, and the copy in TCRdb shows in-frame clones only, minus some. The table has about 240,000 clones, 65% to 85% seen once. CD4+CD25+CD127- Tregs, CD4+CD25- non-Tregs, CD4 and CD8 cells were sorted. In the case of this clone: The antigen is not known.

Germline CDR1 is SGDLS and CDR2 is YYNGEE. The V gene lost 4 bases and the J gene lost 1 base, with 9 bases spanning the gap. This CDR3 spans 14 amino acids. The source material was CD4+ T cells from blood. The chain couples TRBV9 to TRBJ1-5; D remains unclear. This receptor was identified in a human donor in good health. CDR3 nucleotides: TGTGCCAGCAGCACCGACTTAAGCAATCAGCCCCAGCATTTT. This translates into CASSTDLSNQPQHF.